This T cell receptor (beta chain) was sequenced in a study of blood T cells in healthy people across ages. From germline, CDR1 is LNHNV and CDR2 YYDKDF (reference sequence). The ends were cut back, 0 bases at V and 1 base at J, with 6 bases in the middle. The CDR3 sequence is 14 residues long. PCR was performed a second time for about 6 to 12 cycles using a sample-barcoded 5' primer and a J-beta primer mix. TCRdb reprocessed the 5' RACE reads with MiXCR, giving one entry per CDR3 protein. The repertoire holds 1.5 million to 2 million distinct CDR3 sequences, about 32% seen once, with 11% in the top ten. This clonotype was found a few times.

V is TRBV15 and J is TRBJ1-1; D gene uncertain. The TCR originated in a woman aged 25 to 39 in good health. Material: blood. This CDR3 reads CATSRESRNTEAFF. Here the CDR3 DNA reads TGTGCCACCAGCAGAGAAAGCCGGAACACTGAAGCTTTCTTT.